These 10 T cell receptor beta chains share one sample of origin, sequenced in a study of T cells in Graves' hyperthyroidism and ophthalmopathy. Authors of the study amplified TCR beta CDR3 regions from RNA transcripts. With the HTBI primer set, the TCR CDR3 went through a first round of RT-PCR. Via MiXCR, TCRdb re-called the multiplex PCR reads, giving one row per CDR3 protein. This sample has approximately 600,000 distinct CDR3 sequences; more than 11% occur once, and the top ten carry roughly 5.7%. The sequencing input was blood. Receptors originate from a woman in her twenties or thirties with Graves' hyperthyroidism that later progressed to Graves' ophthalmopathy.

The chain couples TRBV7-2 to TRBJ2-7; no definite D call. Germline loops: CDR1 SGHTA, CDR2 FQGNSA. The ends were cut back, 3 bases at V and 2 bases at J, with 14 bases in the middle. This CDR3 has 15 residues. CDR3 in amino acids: CASSLGPLGAYEQYF. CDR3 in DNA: TGTGCCAGCAGCTTGGGCCCCTTGGGTGCCTACGAGCAGTACTTC.

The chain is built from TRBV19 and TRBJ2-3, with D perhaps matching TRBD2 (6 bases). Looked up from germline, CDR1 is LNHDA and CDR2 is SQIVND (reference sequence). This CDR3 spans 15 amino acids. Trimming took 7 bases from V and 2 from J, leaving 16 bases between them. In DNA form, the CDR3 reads TGTGCCAGTAAGGACGTGGCGGGGTTCACAGATACGCAGTATTTT. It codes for CASKDVAGFTDTQYF.

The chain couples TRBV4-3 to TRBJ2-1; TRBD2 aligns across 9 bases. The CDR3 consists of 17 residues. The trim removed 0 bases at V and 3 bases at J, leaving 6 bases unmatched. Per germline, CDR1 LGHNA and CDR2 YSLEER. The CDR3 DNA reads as TGCGCCAGCAGCCAAGATCTGACGACTAGCGGCTACAATGAGCAGTTCTTC. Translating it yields CASSQDLTTSGYNEQFF.

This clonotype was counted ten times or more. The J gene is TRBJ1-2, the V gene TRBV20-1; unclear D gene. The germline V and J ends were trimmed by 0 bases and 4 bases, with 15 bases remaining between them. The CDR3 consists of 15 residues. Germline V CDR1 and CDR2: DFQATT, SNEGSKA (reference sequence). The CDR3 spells CSARESSPSGYGYTF. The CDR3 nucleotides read TGCAGTGCTAGAGAGAGTTCCCCCTCTGGCTATGGCTACACCTTC.

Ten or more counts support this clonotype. CDR3 residues: CASSEWLAGGLSGAIGELFF. CDR3 DNA sequence: TGTGCCAGCAGTGAATGGCTAGCGGGAGGACTAAGTGGTGCGATCGGGGAGCTGTTTTTT. The chain employs TRBV2 and TRBJ2-2; 11 bases agree with TRBD2. The CDR3 extends over 20 amino acids. The ends lost 2 bases at V and 7 bases at J; junction bases unmatched: 18. CDR1 SNHLY and CDR2 FYNNEI come from the germline V gene.

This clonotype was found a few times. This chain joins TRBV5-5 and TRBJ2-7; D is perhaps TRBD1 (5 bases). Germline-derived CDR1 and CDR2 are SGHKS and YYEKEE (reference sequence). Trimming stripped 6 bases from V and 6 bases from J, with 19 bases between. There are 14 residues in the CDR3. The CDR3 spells CASNSNQGRFEQYF. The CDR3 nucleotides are TGTGCCAGCAACTCGAACCAGGGAAGATTCGAGCAGTACTTC.

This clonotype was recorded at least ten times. For the CDR3, the DNA is TGCAGTGCTAGAGATAGGGGGAGCCCCTACAATGAGCAGTTCTTC. The encoded protein is CSARDRGSPYNEQFF. V usage is TRBV20-1 and J usage is TRBJ2-1; the D gene is possibly TRBD1 (6 bases). V dropped 0 bases and J dropped 2 bases, with 11 bases sitting between them. CDR3 length: 15 amino acids. Germline assignment: CDR1 DFQATT and CDR2 SNEGSKA (reference sequence).

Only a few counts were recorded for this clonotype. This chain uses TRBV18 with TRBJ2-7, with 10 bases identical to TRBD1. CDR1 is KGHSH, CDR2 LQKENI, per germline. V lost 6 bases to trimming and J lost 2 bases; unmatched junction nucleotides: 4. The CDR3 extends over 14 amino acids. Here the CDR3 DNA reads TGTGCCAGCTCGACAGGGGGCTATACCTACGAGCAGTACTTC. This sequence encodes CASSTGGYTYEQYF.

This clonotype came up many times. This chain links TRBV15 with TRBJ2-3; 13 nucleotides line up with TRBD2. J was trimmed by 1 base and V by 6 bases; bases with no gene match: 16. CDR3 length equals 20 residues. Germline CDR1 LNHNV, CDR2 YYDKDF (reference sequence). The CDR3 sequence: CATRPIAGLAGALGTDTQYF. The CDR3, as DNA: TGTGCCACCAGGCCCATCGCCGGACTAGCGGGAGCACTGGGCACAGATACGCAGTATTTT.

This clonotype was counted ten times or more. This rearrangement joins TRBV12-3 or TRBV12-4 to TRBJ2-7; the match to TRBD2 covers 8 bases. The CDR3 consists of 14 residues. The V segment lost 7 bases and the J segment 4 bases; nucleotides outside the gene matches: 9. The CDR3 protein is CASTLGREAYEQYF. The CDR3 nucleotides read TGTGCCAGCACCCTCGGGCGGGAGGCGTACGAGCAGTACTTC.